This passage covers 3 T cell receptor beta chains from one sample sequenced in a study of T cells in localized non-small cell lung cancer. The table came from immunoSEQ multiplex PCR; TCRdb's copy has only in-frame clones and leaves some out. The data hold tens of thousands of clones, with 90% observed a single time. Sequencing was performed on peripheral blood, taken before any cancer treatment. The receptors shown here come from a woman aged 40-69 years with stage I lung adenocarcinoma.

The rearrangement links TRBV11-2 to TRBJ2-1, with 8 bases identical to TRBD2. V dropped 1 base and J dropped 5; count of bases not matched to a gene: 10. This CDR3 has 17 amino acids. Germline loops: CDR1 SGHAT, CDR2 FQNNGV. In DNA, the CDR3 is TGTGCCAGCAGCTTAGGTGTGGTAGCGGGGAGTCACAATGAGCAGTTCTTC. Translated, it gives CASSLGVVAGSHNEQFF.

This clone appeared once. The chain joins TRBV19 to TRBJ2-1; D may be TRBD2 (6 bases). The germline V gene encodes CDR1 LNHDA and CDR2 SQIVND (reference sequence). The CDR3 is 15 residues long. V lost 5 bases, J lost 8 bases, and 19 bases lay in between. Here the CDR3 DNA reads TGTGCCAGTAGTCCAGGAGGGAGTAAGAATCATGAGCAGTTCTTC. Translating gives CASSPGGSKNHEQFF.

The rearrangement links TRBV6-5 to TRBJ1-1; D unresolved. V shed 7 bases and J shed 8 bases, with 17 bases lying between them. Germline CDR1 and CDR2: MNHEY and SVGAGI. There are 13 residues in the CDR3. The CDR3 protein is CASIENGGREAFF. The CDR3 DNA is TGTGCCAGCATCGAAAATGGTGGGCGCGAAGCTTTCTTT.